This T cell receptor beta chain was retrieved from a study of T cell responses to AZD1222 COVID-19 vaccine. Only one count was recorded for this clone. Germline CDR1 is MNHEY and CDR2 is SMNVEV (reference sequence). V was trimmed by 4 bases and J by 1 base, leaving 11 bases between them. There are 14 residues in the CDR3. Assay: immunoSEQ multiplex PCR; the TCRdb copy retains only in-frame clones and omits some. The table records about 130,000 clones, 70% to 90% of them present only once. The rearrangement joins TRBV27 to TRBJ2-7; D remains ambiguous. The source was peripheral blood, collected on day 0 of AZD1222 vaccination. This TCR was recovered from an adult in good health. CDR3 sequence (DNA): TGTGCCAGCAGTTCGGGTCTAACTTCCTACGAGCAGTACTTC. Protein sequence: CASSSGLTSYEQYF.